This entry features one TCR beta chain sequence. This CDR3 is 17 amino acids long. Germline V gives CDR1 KGHDR, CDR2 SFDVKD. The V gene end was trimmed by 2 bases and the J gene end by 2 bases; junction bases not matched to a gene: 7. Original processing methods: Reference gene primer amplification in the assay estimated nucleated cell counts. Clones were sequenced by immunoSEQ multiplex PCR, and TCRdb holds only the in-frame ones, with some missing. The D gene and trimming were derived from the DNA, and the V and J assignments and clone size from that table. The sample gives roughly 320,000 clones, approximately 86% of which show up once; about 1.2% is in the top ten. The entry originates in a study of blood T cell repertoires in COVID-19. Overall study context: Samples of COVID-19 (acute and convalescent) were obtained from the United States, Italy and Spain. PBMCs, B-cell-depleted T cells, or T cells provided the cDNA or gDNA that made up the material.

The clonotype originates from a man between 65 and 85 years old with acute or convalescent COVID-19. The material sequenced was peripheral blood. This chain uses TRBV24-1 with TRBJ1-3; 8 nucleotides agree with TRBD1. DNA for the CDR3: TGTGCCACCAGTGATTCCGGACAGGGCTTCCCTGGAAACACCATATATTTT. Residues: CATSDSGQGFPGNTIYF.